This record covers a single T cell receptor (beta chain). Relative to the germline gene, one junction end is altered; a read error may explain this. MiXCR, run by TCRdb on the RT-PCR reads, gives a single entry per CDR3 protein. The sample consists of roughly 500,000 distinct CDR3 sequences, more than 15% of them appearing once. Germline CDR1 DFQATT, CDR2 SNEGSKA (reference sequence). The CDR3 runs 12 residues. These data are taken from a study of response to subunit inactivated influenza vaccine. V and J are TRBV20-1 and TRBJ1-4, with D hard to call. The origin of this receptor is a man between 50 and 69 years old who received an inactivated influenza vaccine. The input for sequencing was CD4+ T cells sorted from PBMCs, taken around 25 months after vaccination. The chain's CDR3 is CSARYIGQLLPF. The CDR3 DNA sequence: TGCAGTGCTAGGTATATTGGGCAGCTTCTCCCTTTT.